One sample yielded the 20 T cell receptor beta chains listed below, sequenced in a study of shared clonotypes between healthy human individuals. TCRdb keeps only in-frame clones here, not all; method: immunoSEQ multiplex PCR. The sample includes about 2.4 million clones, 93% of them seen just once. The sample comprised naive CD4+ T cells from PBMCs. Regarding subset: CD45RA+ positively selected. The receptor set was obtained from a man between 18 and 29 years old in good health. Some clones in this sample may be carry-over from other donors' samples.

V usage is TRBV21-1 and J usage is TRBJ1-1. TRBV21-1 is annotated as a pseudogene. This CDR3 has 14 amino acids. The CDR3 region is CASTHPGRDTEAFF. Written as DNA, the CDR3 is TGTGCCAGCACCCACCCTGGGAGGGACACTGAAGCTTTCTTT.

As DNA, the CDR3 is TGCGCCAGCAGGGCCGGGACTAGCGGAGATAGCTCCTACAATGAGCAGTTCTTC. Translation gives CASRAGTSGDSSYNEQFF. V and J are TRBV10-1 and TRBJ2-1, with 11 positions matching TRBD2. The CDR3 sequence is 18 residues long. Germline V gene data show CDR1 as WNHNN and CDR2 as SYGVQD (reference sequence). The V and J ends lost 6 bases and 0 bases, in that order; junction bases with no gene match: 10.

The V gene is TRBV2, the J gene TRBJ1-5; D remains unclear. Per germline, CDR1 SNHLY and CDR2 FYNNEI. The CDR3 runs 14 residues. V was clipped by 2 bases and J by 0 bases, with 5 bases between them. CDR3 DNA sequence: TGTGCCAGCAGTGAACAGAGTAGCAATCAGCCCCAGCATTTT. Amino acids: CASSEQSSNQPQHF.

This sequence joins TRBV6-1 and TRBJ1-2, with D possibly TRBD1 on 6 matching bases. The CDR3 runs 14 residues. V lost 6 bases and J lost 5, with 16 bases in between. Germline CDR1 is MNHNS and CDR2 is SASEGT. CDR3 sequence: CASRGVQGGYGYTF. CDR3 DNA sequence: TGTGCCAGCAGGGGGGTACAGGGAGGGTATGGCTACACCTTC.

The chain has TRBV7-2 and TRBJ2-7; TRBD1 matches at 7 bases. The germline gives CDR1 SGHTA, CDR2 FQGNSA. The CDR3 is made up of 14 amino acids. V was clipped by 4 bases and J by 5 bases; unmatched bases: 8. The CDR3 sequence is CASSSRQGLHEQYF. In DNA, the CDR3 is TGTGCCAGCAGCTCCCGACAGGGTCTCCACGAGCAGTACTTC.

The V call is TRBV7-9, the J call TRBJ1-5, with unresolved D. The CDR3 loop spans 16 amino acids. The germline V gene has CDR1 SEHNR and CDR2 FQNEAQ (reference sequence). The V end lost 5 bases, the J end lost 0 bases, and 14 bases lay between the germline ends. The CDR3 loop is CASSNPGLYSNQPQHF. CDR3 in DNA: TGTGCCAGCAGCAACCCGGGCCTCTATAGCAATCAGCCCCAGCATTTT.

The rearrangement joins TRBV29-1 to TRBJ2-1; D remains unclear. The V and J ends lost 2 bases and 10 bases respectively, with 9 bases between them. The germline V gene has CDR1 SQVTM and CDR2 ANQGSEA. The CDR3 runs to 11 residues. In DNA, the CDR3 is TGCAGCGTTGAAAAGGGCTGGGAGCAGTTCTTC. Residues: CSVEKGWEQFF.

This chain joins TRBV30 and TRBJ2-5, with TRBD2 as a possible D gene (5 bases). The CDR3 spans 13 residues. Germline-derived CDR1 and CDR2 are GTSNPN and SVGIG (reference sequence). V lost 8 bases and J 5 bases, leaving 18 bases between the germline ends. The CDR3 protein is CASTAWAGETQYF. The CDR3 DNA sequence: TGTGCCAGCACCGCCTGGGCGGGCGAGACCCAGTACTTC.

A single count supports this clone. This chain uses TRBV7-2 with TRBJ2-7, with 8 bases lining up with TRBD1. V lost 3 bases and J lost 7; bases outside the gene matches: 8. Germline V gives CDR1 SGHTA, CDR2 FQGNSA. The CDR3 totals 14 residues. CDR3 DNA sequence: TGTGCCAGCAGCTTCGGACAGGGCTTTGGTGAGCAGTACTTC. It codes for CASSFGQGFGEQYF.

V usage is TRBV10-1 and J usage is TRBJ2-7; D is tentatively TRBD1 or TRBD2 (5 bases each). The CDR3 sequence is 16 residues long. With 3 bases removed from V and 0 bases from J, the gap between germline ends came to 15 bases. Germline CDR1 WNHNN, CDR2 SYGVQD (reference sequence). Here the CDR3 reads CASSDLPGRDSYEQYF. For the CDR3, the DNA is TGCGCCAGCAGTGACCTCCCGGGACGGGACTCCTACGAGCAGTACTTC.

The rearrangement uses TRBV5-6 and TRBJ2-7; D is perhaps TRBD2 (7 bases). The ends were cut back, 5 bases at V and 3 bases at J, with 12 bases in the middle. The length of the CDR3 is 13 residues. Germline values: CDR1 SGHDT, CDR2 YYEEEE. The CDR3 bases are TGTGCCAGCAGAAGGGGAGGGGGCTACGAGCAGTACTTC. This gives the protein CASRRGGGYEQYF. Full variable domain (remainder filled in from reference TRBV5-6 and TRBJ2-7): DAGVTQSPTHLIKTRGQQVTLRCSPKSGHDTVSWYQQALGQGPQFIFQYYEEEERQRGNFPDRFSGHQFPNYSSELNVNALLLGDSALYLCASRRGGGYEQYFGPGTRLTVT.

The chain joins TRBV28 to TRBJ1-2; D is uncertain. This CDR3 contains 12 residues. V lost 5 bases, J lost 5 bases, and 9 bases lay in between. Per the germline V gene, CDR1 is MDHEN and CDR2 is SYDVKM. CDR3 in amino acids: CASSAPRYGYTF. DNA of the CDR3: TGTGCCAGCAGTGCACCTAGGTATGGCTACACCTTC.

This clone was seen a single time. The V gene is TRBV5-1, the J gene TRBJ2-2, with 15 bases lining up with TRBD2. The CDR3 consists of 17 residues. Trimming removed 4 bases from V and 4 bases from J; junction bases left unmatched: 5. CDR1 and CDR2 from the germline V gene are SGHRS and YFSETQ. CDR3 in amino acids: CASSPPGLAGGTGELFF. Here the CDR3 DNA reads TGCGCCAGCAGCCCCCCGGGACTAGCGGGAGGCACCGGGGAGCTGTTTTTT. Combining the CDR3 with reference TRBV5-1 and TRBJ2-2 gives the whole variable domain KAGVTQTPRYLIKTRGQQVTLSCSPISGHRSVSWYQQTPGQGLQFLFEYFSETQRNKGNFPGRFSGRQFSNSRSEMNVSTLELGDSALYLCASSPPGLAGGTGELFFGEGSRLTVL.

A remark on this clone: Different DNA sequences within this sample yield the same CDR3. V gene TRBV9 combines with J gene TRBJ2-5; no firm D call. V lost 0 bases, J lost 5 bases, and 2 bases lay in between. The CDR3 loop spans 11 amino acids. CDR1 SGDLS and CDR2 YYNGEE come from the germline V gene. The CDR3 DNA follows: TGTGCCAGCAGCGTAGATGAGACCCAGTACTTC. Amino acids: CASSVDETQYF.

V and J are TRBV7-2 and TRBJ1-1; 9 nucleotides line up with TRBD1. The CDR3 sequence is 16 residues long. Unmatched junction bases numbered 2, after V lost 0 bases and J lost 0 bases. Germline CDR1 reads SGHTA; CDR2 reads FQGNSA. The CDR3: CASSLARQGVNTEAFF. As DNA, the CDR3 is TGTGCCAGCAGCTTAGCCCGACAGGGGGTGAACACTGAAGCTTTCTTT.

J is TRBJ2-1 and V is TRBV19; 10 bases fit TRBD2. In germline, CDR1 is LNHDA, CDR2 SQIVND (reference sequence). Trimming took 3 bases from V and 3 from J; bases not matched to a gene: 2. The CDR3 spans 15 residues. This CDR3 is CASSILAGDYNEQFF. CDR3 coding DNA: TGTGCCAGTAGTATTCTAGCGGGAGACTACAATGAGCAGTTCTTC. Full variable domain (rest looked up from reference TRBV19 and TRBJ2-1): DGGITQSPKYLFRKEGQNVTLSCEQNLNHDAMYWYRQDPGQGLRLIYYSQIVNDFQKGDIAEGYSVSREKKESFPLTVTSAQKNPTAFYLCASSILAGDYNEQFFGPGTRLTVL.

The chain links TRBV5-4 to TRBJ1-2; D unresolved. V gave up 2 bases and J gave up 8 bases, with 13 bases separating them. The CDR3 totals 13 residues. In germline, CDR1 is SGHNT, CDR2 YYREEE (reference sequence). In nucleotides, the CDR3 is TGTGCCAGCAGCTTAGTTAGAGGTGGCGGCTACACCTTC. Its translation is CASSLVRGGGYTF.

The chain recombines TRBV7-2 with TRBJ2-7, with D tentatively TRBD2 (5 bases). The germline gives CDR1 SGHTA, CDR2 FQGNSA. CDR3 length: 16 residues. Between the trimmed V and J ends, which lost 3 bases and 0 bases, there was a span of 15 bases. The chain's CDR3 is CASSLLGARYSYEQYF. The CDR3 nucleotides read TGTGCCAGCAGCTTGCTGGGAGCACGCTACTCCTACGAGCAGTACTTC.

The chain couples TRBV6-6 to TRBJ1-2; TRBD1 might be the D (6 bases). Trimming took off 6 bases at V and 4 bases at J, with 12 bases between the two ends. The CDR3 has 13 residues. Germline values: CDR1 MNHNY, CDR2 SVGAGI (reference sequence). The CDR3 sequence: CASSHRVVYGYTF. CDR3 DNA sequence: TGTGCCAGCAGCCACAGGGTAGTCTATGGCTACACCTTC.

The gene calls are TRBV19 and TRBJ1-4, with D uncertain. The germline CDR1 and CDR2 sequences are LNHDA and SQIVND (reference sequence). This CDR3 has 14 amino acids. V was trimmed by 6 bases and J by 0 bases, leaving 8 bases between them. CDR3 sequence reads: CASSRQATNEKLFF. CDR3 DNA sequence: TGTGCCAGTAGCCGACAAGCAACTAATGAAAAACTGTTTTTT.